This paragraph reports one T cell receptor beta chain. This record comes from a study of blood T cell repertoires in COVID-19. The wider study: Both acute and convalescent COVID-19 samples were obtained from the United States, Italy and Spain. PBMCs, B-cell-depleted T cells, or T cells provided the cDNA or gDNA that made up the material.

Per the original methods: Reference gene primer amplification gave nucleated cell count estimates. The method was immunoSEQ multiplex PCR; TCRdb's version includes in-frame clones alone and lacks a portion of them. D and trimming were read from the DNA, whereas the V and J calls and clone size are those reported in that table. The data hold 380,000 or so clones, with 81% observed a single time. The sample taken for sequencing was peripheral blood. This receptor was identified in a human donor with acute or convalescent COVID-19. The donor label of this sample is uncertain.

The DNA of the CDR3 is TGTGCCAGCTCACCGCGAACCGGGACTGAAGAGCAGTACTTC. Its translation is CASSPRTGTEEQYF. The J gene is TRBJ2-7, the V gene TRBV18; the D gene is possibly TRBD2 (6 bases). Germline CDR1 and CDR2: KGHSH and LQKENI. The CDR3 loop spans 14 amino acids. The V and J ends lost 3 bases and 7 bases respectively, with 16 bases between them. The full variable domain, completed using reference TRBV18 and TRBJ2-7, is NAGVMQNPRHLVRRRGQEARLRCSPMKGHSHVYWYRQLPEEGLKFMVYLQKENIIDESGMPKERFSAEFPKEGPSILRIQQVVRGDSAAYFCASSPRTGTEEQYFGPGTRLTVT.